The next 20 T cell receptor beta chains were all read from a single sample in a study of PD-1 blockade in classical Hodgkin lymphoma. Every patient had relapsed following autologous stem cell transplantation, and cohorts differed in brentuximab vedotin exposure. Assay: immunoSEQ multiplex PCR; the TCRdb copy retains only in-frame clones and omits some. The data hold about 41,000 clones, with 86% observed a single time. This specimen was peripheral blood mononuclear cells (PBMCs), taken before the second cycle of nivolumab. The receptors were sampled from a human donor with classical Hodgkin lymphoma.

The chain links TRBV5-1 to TRBJ2-1; 7 bases align to TRBD2. Germline values: CDR1 SGHRS, CDR2 YFSETQ. The CDR3 loop spans 16 amino acids. J was trimmed by 0 bases and V by 3 bases; bases with no gene match: 6. The CDR3 is CASSSGAGTSYNEQFF. Here the CDR3 DNA reads TGCGCCAGCAGCTCAGGAGCGGGGACCTCCTACAATGAGCAGTTCTTC.

The rearrangement uses TRBV6-5 and TRBJ1-2; TRBD1 matches 11 bases. The CDR3 runs to 14 residues. Germline assignment: CDR1 MNHEY and CDR2 SVGAGI. Trimming at V came to 6 bases and at J to 5 bases, leaving 5 bases not matched to a gene. This chain's CDR3 is CASSLGQGDYGYTF. In DNA, the CDR3 is TGTGCCAGCAGCTTGGGACAGGGGGATTATGGCTACACCTTC.

The CDR3 nucleotides read TGTGCCAGCAGCTTGCGGCCGGGACAAGAATACGAGCAGTACTTC. Protein sequence: CASSLRPGQEYEQYF. V gene TRBV5-6 combines with J gene TRBJ2-7; TRBD1 might be the D (6 bases). V was pared by 1 base and J by 4 bases, with 15 bases between. The CDR3 sequence is 15 residues long. The germline V gene encodes CDR1 SGHDT and CDR2 YYEEEE.

This sequence joins TRBV28 and TRBJ2-7; 8 bases are a match to TRBD1. Germline CDR1 reads MDHEN; CDR2 reads SYDVKM. V was clipped by 3 bases and J by 2 bases; unmatched bases: 6. This CDR3 is built from 15 residues. The CDR3 DNA reads TGTGCCAGCAGTTTCCTAGACAGGGGTCCCTACGAGCAGTACTTC. It codes for CASSFLDRGPYEQYF.

The chain uses TRBV28 and TRBJ1-1, with 7 bases lining up with TRBD1. The J segment lost 6 bases and the V segment lost 2 bases, leaving 12 bases of the junction unmatched. CDR3 length: 16 amino acids. The germline V gene has CDR1 MDHEN and CDR2 SYDVKM. The chain's CDR3 is CASSLTGVHGFAEAFF. The CDR3 DNA sequence: TGTGCCAGCAGTTTAACAGGGGTCCATGGATTCGCTGAAGCTTTCTTT.

The chain links TRBV6-5 to TRBJ1-2, with D tentatively TRBD1 (5 bases). Looked up from germline, CDR1 is MNHEY and CDR2 is SVGAGI. This CDR3 contains 15 residues. Trimming took off 6 bases at V and 6 bases at J, with 20 bases between the two ends. The CDR3 DNA follows: TGTGCCAGCAGCCTGCAGCCTTCCCAGGGAGATGGCTACACCTTC. Its protein product is CASSLQPSQGDGYTF.

The genes are TRBV5-1 and TRBJ2-5; 7 bases are a match to TRBD2. The CDR3 has 14 amino acids. CDR1 SGHRS and CDR2 YFSETQ come from the germline V gene. V lost 0 bases and J lost 5; bases outside the gene matches: 4. CDR3 residues: CASSLALGGETQYF. The DNA for the CDR3 is TGCGCCAGCAGCTTGGCTCTGGGAGGGGAGACCCAGTACTTC.

The sample holds one count of this clone. The CDR3 sequence is CASSTRDVSLANYGYTF. CDR3 nucleotide sequence: TGTGCCAGCAGTACACGGGACGTTTCTTTAGCTAACTATGGCTACACCTTC. V is TRBV28 and J is TRBJ1-2; D might be TRBD1 (5 bases). V was trimmed by 5 bases and J by 0 bases, leaving 19 bases between them. Per germline, CDR1 MDHEN and CDR2 SYDVKM. The CDR3 loop spans 17 amino acids.

This rearrangement joins TRBV27 to TRBJ2-1; D might be TRBD2 (5 bases). The germline V gene encodes CDR1 MNHEY and CDR2 SMNVEV (reference sequence). V was clipped by 2 bases and J by 4 bases, with 18 bases between them. This CDR3 comprises 17 residues. Written as DNA, the CDR3 is TGTGCCAGCAGTTTAAATTCGGGGATTAAGCTTTACAATGAGCAGTTCTTC. It encodes CASSLNSGIKLYNEQFF.

The V and J genes are TRBV11-2 and TRBJ2-3, with a possible D match to TRBD1 (5 bases). V lost 2 bases, J lost 6 bases, and 12 bases lay in between. The CDR3 is 14 residues long. Germline-derived CDR1 and CDR2 are SGHAT and FQNNGV. CDR3 residues: CASSLNRPIDTQYF. The DNA of the CDR3 is TGTGCCAGCAGCTTAAACAGGCCAATCGATACGCAGTATTTT. Together with reference TRBV11-2 and TRBJ2-3, the CDR3 gives the full variable domain: EAGVAQSPRYKIIEKRQSVAFWCNPISGHATLYWYQQILGQGPKLLIQFQNNGVVDDSQLPKDRFSAERLKGVDSTLKIQPAKLEDSAVYLCASSLNRPIDTQYFGPGTRLTVL.

CDR3 sequence reads: CASSRGVMNTEAFF. The CDR3 DNA reads as TGTGCCAGCAGTCGGGGGGTAATGAACACTGAAGCTTTCTTT. The genes are TRBV2 and TRBJ1-1; tentative D call: TRBD1 (5 bases). V dropped 5 bases and J dropped 0 bases, with 10 bases sitting between them. The germline gives CDR1 SNHLY, CDR2 FYNNEI. The length of the CDR3 is 14 residues.

The gene calls are TRBV6-5 and TRBJ2-7, with no clear D. CDR1 is MNHEY and CDR2 is SVGAGI in the germline V gene. The V gene lost 5 bases and the J gene lost 6 bases, with 17 bases spanning the gap. CDR3 length equals 14 residues. CDR3 region: CASSLGSPPGEQYF. The CDR3 DNA reads as TGTGCCAGCAGTCTCGGGTCCCCACCGGGCGAGCAGTACTTC.

V is TRBV2 and J is TRBJ2-7, with TRBD2 matching 7 bases. The CDR3 sequence is 13 residues long. V lost 8 bases, J lost 0 bases, and 4 bases stayed unmatched. The germline V gene encodes CDR1 SNHLY and CDR2 FYNNEI. CDR3 DNA: TGTGCCAGCTGGGGCGGGAGCTCCTACGAGCAGTACTTC. Protein product: CASWGGSSYEQYF.

The rearrangement joins TRBV7-2 to TRBJ2-7; either TRBD1 or TRBD2 may fit D (5 bases each). Germline CDR1 reads SGHTA; CDR2 reads FQGNSA. The CDR3 has 16 amino acids. With 1 base removed from V and 6 bases from J, the gap between germline ends came to 19 bases. CDR3 coding DNA: TGTGCCAGCAGCTTAGGGGGGACCCCAGGGTACTCCGAGCAGTACTTC. This sequence encodes CASSLGGTPGYSEQYF.

This rearrangement joins TRBV27 to TRBJ2-7; a possible D gene is TRBD2 (6 bases). This CDR3 has 17 residues. V was trimmed by 5 bases and J by 7 bases, leaving 27 bases between them. In germline, CDR1 is MNHEY, CDR2 SMNVEV (reference sequence). In DNA, the CDR3 is TGTGCCAGCAGTCATAGGCCAGGAGGGGCGGGGCGAGGGGAGCAGTACTTC. It specifies CASSHRPGGAGRGEQYF.

V is TRBV29-1 and J is TRBJ2-1, with TRBD1 matching 8 bases. CDR1 is SQVTM and CDR2 is ANQGSEA in the germline V gene. The CDR3 has 14 residues. V dropped 7 bases and J dropped 4; count of bases not matched to a gene: 9. The CDR3 nucleotides read TGCAGCGCCCGCGACAGGGGTCAATACAATGAGCAGTTCTTC. This translates into CSARDRGQYNEQFF.

This clone occurred once. The chain combines TRBV6-5 with TRBJ1-5; possibly TRBD1 for D (5 bases). Trimming left V 4 bases short and J 4 bases short, with 8 bases between. This CDR3 is built from 13 residues. The germline CDR1 and CDR2 sequences are MNHEY and SVGAGI. The CDR3 region has the DNA TGTGCCAGCAGTTCATCAGGGAATCAGCCCCAGCATTTT. This gives the protein CASSSSGNQPQHF.

The chain combines TRBV6-1 with TRBJ1-4, with TRBD1 as a possible D gene (5 bases). Germline V gene data show CDR1 as MNHNS and CDR2 as SASEGT. With 8 bases removed from V and 8 bases from J, the gap between germline ends came to 6 bases. This CDR3 spans 10 amino acids. CDR3 nucleotide sequence: TGTGCCAGCCAGGGCGAAAAACTGTTTTTT. Translating gives CASQGEKLFF.

The rearrangement uses TRBV21-1 and TRBJ2-3; TRBD1, the table's D call, was not compared with the DNA. TRBV21-1 is annotated as a pseudogene. The CDR3 is made up of 14 amino acids. The CDR3 DNA sequence: TGTGCCAGCAGAGGACAGTTTAGCACAGATACGCAGTATTTT. As protein: CASRGQFSTDTQYF.

V is TRBV5-1 and J is TRBJ2-2; 7 nucleotides agree with TRBD1. V lost 7 bases and J lost 6; bases outside the gene matches: 6. The CDR3 sequence is 13 residues long. Germline V gives CDR1 SGHRS, CDR2 YFSETQ. The CDR3 DNA reads TGCGCCAGCGACAGGGTCAACCCCGGGGAGCTGTTTTTT. Translation gives CASDRVNPGELFF.